This TCR beta chain was documented in a study of blood T cell repertoires in COVID-19. Turning to the study itself: PBMCs, B-cell-depleted T cells, or T cells provided the cDNA or gDNA that made up the material.

Repertoires were generated with immunoSEQ multiplex PCR, while TCRdb's copy carries only in-frame clones and drops some. The table shows about 200,000 clones, with 90% occurring only once. Germline CDR1 and CDR2: MGHDK and SYGVNS. The CDR3 spans 13 residues. The V end was cut by 5 bases, the J end by 6 bases, with 13 bases between. The rearrangement joins TRBV25-1 to TRBJ1-1; weak D call: TRBD1 (6 bases). This TCR came from a man over 45 with acute or convalescent COVID-19. Input material: peripheral blood. The CDR3, as DNA: TGTGCCAGCAGTCCGATTAGACAGGCTGAAGCTTTCTTT. Translated, it gives CASSPIRQAEAFF. Drawing the rest from reference TRBV25-1 and TRBJ1-1, the complete variable domain is EADIYQTPRYLVIGTGKKITLECSQTMGHDKMYWYQQDPGMELHLIHYSYGVNSTEKGDLSSESTVSRIRTEHFPLTLESARPSHTSQYLCASSPIRQAEAFFGQGTRLTVV.